This T cell receptor (beta chain) was identified in a study of T cell changes during pregnancy in multiple sclerosis (dated by TCRdb to the late 2010s). The study in broad terms: The study examined how the T cell repertoire changed over the course of pregnancy in women with multiple sclerosis.

The library was prepared using the immunoSEQ multiplex PCR assay. TCRdb provides this immuneACCESS table in a form limited to in-frame rearrangements. Some clones are lacking; in checked studies, under half of them reflect an unresolved V gene, and why the rest are absent is not known. Across this sample there are under 50,000 clones, with 92% seen only once. 0.37% of the sample comes from the top ten. Details on this clone: The clone's antigen remains unknown. Base qualities are not provided; no much larger clone lies one nucleotide away.

The material was CD4+ T cells from peripheral blood mononuclear cells, obtained in the second trimester of pregnancy. The source is a female donor in good health, enrolled as a control in a pregnancy study.

The CDR3 region reads CASSLVGRNTEAFF. Read as DNA, the sequence is TGCGCCAGCAGCTTGGTGGGGAGAAACACTGAAGCTTTCTTT. The chain was built from TRBV5-1 and TRBJ1-1, with no reliable assignment of the D segment. CDR1 and CDR2, per the germline V gene, are SGHRS and YFSETQ. The V end loses 0 bases and the J end loses 2 bases, and a stretch of 8 bases separates them. The CDR3 spans 14 residues, from the cysteine through the phenylalanine. Solely the CDR3 DNA is kept, with 42 bases framed from the first base.